A few counts support the clone carrying this T cell receptor beta chain. Its matching antigen is unknown. The CDR3 extends over 12 amino acids. V was shortened by 8 bases and J by 5 bases, with 12 bases between the two germline ends. The germline V gene has CDR1 SQVTM and CDR2 ANQGSEA. This sample is part of a study of cytomegalovirus exposure and HLA in healthy donors. Study-wide findings and caveats: Overall, roughly 150 TCR beta chains were annotated as cytomegalovirus-associated. When analyzed later, the rates of TCR association showed variation by HLA locus, with DRB1 the most and HLA-C the fewest. In an earlier analysis, productive rearrangement rates for most beta V segments clustered near 87% or 30%. Donors belonging to an Asian-associated ancestry cluster reportedly showed fewer N-insertions in productive TCRs than the approximately 680-donor mean, according to what a later analysis found.

Use of 60 Vbeta and 13 Jbeta primers characterized the PCR. The data were produced by immunoSEQ multiplex PCR, yet TCRdb's version contains in-frame clones alone and is incomplete. The table has 150,000 to 200,000 clones, 60% to 80% seen once. The TCR sequence derives from a young man in good health and CMV-seropositive. The specimen was PBMCs. V is TRBV29-1 and J is TRBJ2-2; D might be TRBD2 (5 bases). In DNA, the CDR3 is TGCAGCATCGCGACGGGGACCGGGGAGCTGTTTTTT. Translated: CSIATGTGELFF.